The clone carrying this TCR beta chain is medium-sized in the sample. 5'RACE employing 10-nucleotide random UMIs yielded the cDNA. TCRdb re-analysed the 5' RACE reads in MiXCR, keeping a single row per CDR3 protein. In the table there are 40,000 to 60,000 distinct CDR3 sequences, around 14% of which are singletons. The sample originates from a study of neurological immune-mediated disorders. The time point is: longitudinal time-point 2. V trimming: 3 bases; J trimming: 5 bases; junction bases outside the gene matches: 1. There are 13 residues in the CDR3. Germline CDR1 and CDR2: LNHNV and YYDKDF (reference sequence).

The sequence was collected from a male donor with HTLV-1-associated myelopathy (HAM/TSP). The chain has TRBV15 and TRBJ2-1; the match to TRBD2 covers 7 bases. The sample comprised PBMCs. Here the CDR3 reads CATSSGTNNEQFF. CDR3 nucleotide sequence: TGTGCCACCAGCAGCGGGACTAACAATGAGCAGTTCTTC.